Presented here are 8 T cell receptor beta chains from one specimen sequenced in a study of radiation and T cells in renal cell carcinoma. Sequenced by immunoSEQ multiplex PCR; TCRdb stores in-frame clones only, minus some. In the table there are 140,000 or so clones, around nine tenths of which are singletons. Time point reported: baseline pretreatment blood. The sample's treatment: 15 Gy SBRT to primary tumor, nephrectomy 4 weeks later. The sample here was blood, taken from a patient whose treatment included radiotherapy and nephrectomy. These receptors were collected from a woman between 45 and 60 years old with renal cell carcinoma.

The rearrangement joins TRBV2 to TRBJ2-1; 10 bases agree with TRBD2. The CDR3 contains 15 residues. V was clipped by 6 bases and J by 5 bases; unmatched bases: 7. Germline loops: CDR1 SNHLY, CDR2 FYNNEI. The CDR3 loop is CASREVLAGNNEQFF. The CDR3 DNA follows: TGTGCCAGCAGGGAGGTACTAGCGGGGAACAATGAGCAGTTCTTC.

The V gene is TRBV29-1, the J gene TRBJ1-1, with D hard to call. V was trimmed by 3 bases and J by 1 base, leaving 9 bases between them. The CDR3 runs 13 residues. Germline V gene data show CDR1 as SQVTM and CDR2 as ANQGSEA. CDR3 DNA: TGCAGCGTTGAGTTCCCCCCGAACACTGAAGCTTTCTTT. As protein: CSVEFPPNTEAFF.

The chain employs TRBV5-5 and TRBJ1-5; no definite D call. This CDR3 contains 15 residues. From germline, CDR1 is SGHKS and CDR2 YYEKEE (reference sequence). The V end lost 4 bases, the J end lost 0 bases, and 11 bases lay between the germline ends. CDR3: CASSPRVDSNQPQHF. DNA of the CDR3: TGTGCCAGCAGCCCAAGGGTCGATAGCAATCAGCCCCAGCATTTT.

In its sample, this clone was seen once. The rearrangement links TRBV2 to TRBJ2-3; 15 nucleotides agree with TRBD2. Germline values: CDR1 SNHLY, CDR2 FYNNEI. This CDR3 is built from 19 residues. V trimming: 6 bases; J trimming: 3 bases; junction bases outside the gene matches: 13. The CDR3 nucleotides read TGTGCCAGCAGACTAGGACTAGCGGGGGGGTGGAGAAGAACAGATACGCAGTATTTT. This encodes CASRLGLAGGWRRTDTQYF.

The gene calls are TRBV7-3 and TRBJ1-6; unclear D gene. This CDR3 is 18 amino acids long. Germline CDR1 and CDR2: SGHTA and FQGTGA. V gave up 5 bases and J gave up 0 bases, with 17 bases separating them. CDR3 protein: CASSPAGRSSSYNSPLHF. The CDR3, as DNA: TGTGCCAGCAGCCCGGCGGGCCGGTCTAGCTCCTATAATTCACCCCTCCACTTT.

This sequence joins TRBV5-1 and TRBJ1-6; D is unclear. There are 15 residues in the CDR3. Germline V gene sequence: CDR1 SGHRS, CDR2 YFSETQ. With 1 base removed from V and 5 bases from J, the gap between germline ends came to 10 bases. CDR3 nucleotide sequence: TGCGCCAGCAGCTTGAGCTATCCCGATAATTCACCCCTCCACTTT. This encodes CASSLSYPDNSPLHF.

The chain has TRBV19 and TRBJ2-3; D might be TRBD2 (5 bases). The ends were cut back, 5 bases at V and 2 bases at J, with 17 bases in the middle. This CDR3 comprises 16 residues. Germline CDR1 reads LNHDA; CDR2 reads SQIVND (reference sequence). The CDR3 spells CASSRWLEVSTDTQYF. The CDR3 nucleotides are TGTGCCAGTAGTCGGTGGCTGGAGGTATCCACAGATACGCAGTATTTT.

V gene TRBV11-2 combines with J gene TRBJ2-1; 9 positions agree with TRBD2. The CDR3 spans 13 residues. The trim removed 5 bases at V and 8 bases at J, leaving 4 bases unmatched. Germline V gene lookup returns CDR1 SGHAT and CDR2 FQNNGV. This CDR3 reads CASSDLAGYEQFF. As DNA, the CDR3 is TGTGCCAGCAGCGATCTAGCGGGATATGAGCAGTTCTTC.